The rows below give T cell receptor beta chains drawn from one sample of a study of early T cells in non-severe SARS-CoV-2 infection. One entry per CDR3 protein, called by TCRdb with MiXCR from the 5' RACE reads. The top ten hold 2% to 2.5% of the sample, which has over 75,000 distinct CDR3 sequences, about 13% seen once. The sequencing input was whole blood. Every receptor here comes from an adult who was a healthcare worker with PCR-confirmed SARS-CoV-2 infection or an uninfected control (not recorded which). Both conserved end residues are trimmed from each CDR3. Each record gives: J gene, clone size, V gene, CDR3 protein. Only some rows state a clone size, as once, few, many or a class for expanded clones.

j_gene: TRBJ1-5; abundance: few; v_gene: TRBV11-2; CDR3aa: ASSLDPRRLNQPQH
j_gene: TRBJ2-5; abundance: -; v_gene: TRBV7-2; CDR3aa: ASSTSGTGGGNQETQY
j_gene: TRBJ1-1; abundance: -; v_gene: TRBV28; CDR3aa: ASLGQYTEAF
j_gene: TRBJ2-1; abundance: many; v_gene: TRBV9; CDR3aa: ASSVEGRGASSYNEQF
j_gene: TRBJ2-7; abundance: -; v_gene: TRBV11-2; CDR3aa: ASSLALVAGGPYEQY
j_gene: TRBJ2-2; abundance: many; v_gene: TRBV29-1; CDR3aa: SVGDSFTGELF
j_gene: TRBJ1-3; abundance: many; v_gene: TRBV29-1; CDR3aa: SVGRGNTIY
j_gene: TRBJ2-1; abundance: few; v_gene: TRBV6-5; CDR3aa: ASTINGGAHYNEQF
j_gene: TRBJ2-7; abundance: -; v_gene: TRBV5-1; CDR3aa: ASSLTSGVPYEQY
j_gene: TRBJ1-2; abundance: few; v_gene: TRBV28; CDR3aa: ASSLPTGGYRSYGYT
j_gene: TRBJ2-7; abundance: -; v_gene: TRBV6-2/TRBV6-3; CDR3aa: ASKDAYYEQY
j_gene: TRBJ1-1; abundance: many; v_gene: TRBV3-1; CDR3aa: ASSQGTGRWAF
j_gene: TRBJ2-3; abundance: -; v_gene: TRBV6-4; CDR3aa: ASSPSGGLRPTQY
j_gene: TRBJ2-7; abundance: many; v_gene: TRBV13; CDR3aa: ASSLNLRESGSYEQY